This entry features one T cell receptor beta chain sequence. This record comes from a study of cytomegalovirus exposure and HLA in healthy donors. Overall study: Out of approximately 170 million T cells, an earlier analysis found fewer than 140 million unique TCR beta sequences in total.

60 Vbeta and 13 Jbeta primers were used in PCR. Sequencing was performed with immunoSEQ multiplex PCR; in TCRdb, only in-frame clones are kept and a portion is missing. The table has under 200,000 clones, approximately 76% seen once; the top ten hold over 1.1%. The V and J ends lost 5 bases and 3 bases, in that order; junction bases with no gene match: 7. CDR1 SGHRS and CDR2 YFSETQ come from the germline V gene. This CDR3 has 15 residues. The sequenced sample consisted of PBMCs. The TCR sequence derives from a man aged 55-75 years in good health and CMV-seronegative. The chain employs TRBV5-1 and TRBJ2-4, with TRBD2 matching over 8 bases. The CDR3 region has the DNA TGCGCCAGCAGTAAAGCGGGAGAGGTCAAAAACATTCAGTACTTC. Translating it yields CASSKAGEVKNIQYF.